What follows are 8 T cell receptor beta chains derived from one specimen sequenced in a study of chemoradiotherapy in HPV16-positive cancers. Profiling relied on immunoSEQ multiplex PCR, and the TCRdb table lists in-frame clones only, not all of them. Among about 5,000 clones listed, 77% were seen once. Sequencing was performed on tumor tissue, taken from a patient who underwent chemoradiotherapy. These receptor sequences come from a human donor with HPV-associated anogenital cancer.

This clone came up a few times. The CDR3 reads CASRRQGLPQETQYF. The CDR3 DNA follows: TGTGCCAGCAGAAGACAGGGACTCCCCCAAGAGACCCAGTACTTC. V and J are TRBV5-4 and TRBJ2-5, with D perhaps matching TRBD1 (7 bases). Germline CDR1 reads SGHNT; CDR2 reads YYREEE (reference sequence). This CDR3 spans 15 amino acids. V was shortened by 5 bases and J by 1 base, with 15 bases between the two germline ends.

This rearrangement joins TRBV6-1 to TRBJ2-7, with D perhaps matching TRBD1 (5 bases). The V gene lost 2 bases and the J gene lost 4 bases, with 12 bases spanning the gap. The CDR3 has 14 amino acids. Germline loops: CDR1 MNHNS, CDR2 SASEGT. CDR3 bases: TGTGCCAGCAGTGAATCCCAGGGTTCGTACGAGCAGTACTTC. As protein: CASSESQGSYEQYF.

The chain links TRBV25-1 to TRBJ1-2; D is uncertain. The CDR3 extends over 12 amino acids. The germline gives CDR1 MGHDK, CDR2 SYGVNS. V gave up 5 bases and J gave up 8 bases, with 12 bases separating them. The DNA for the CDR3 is TGTGCCAGCAGTTTGAGGGAGCGGGGCTACACCTTC. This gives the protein CASSLRERGYTF.

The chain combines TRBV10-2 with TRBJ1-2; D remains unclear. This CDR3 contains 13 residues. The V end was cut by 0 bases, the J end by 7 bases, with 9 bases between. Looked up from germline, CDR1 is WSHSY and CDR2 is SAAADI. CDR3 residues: CASSESAVGGYTF. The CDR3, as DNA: TGCGCCAGCAGTGAGTCAGCGGTTGGTGGCTACACCTTC.

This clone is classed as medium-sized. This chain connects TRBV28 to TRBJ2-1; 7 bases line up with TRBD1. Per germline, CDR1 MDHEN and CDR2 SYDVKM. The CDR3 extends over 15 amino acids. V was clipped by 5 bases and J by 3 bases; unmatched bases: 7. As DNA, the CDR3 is TGTGCCAGCAGTGCGACCGGGACAGTCTACAATGAGCAGTTCTTC. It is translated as CASSATGTVYNEQFF.

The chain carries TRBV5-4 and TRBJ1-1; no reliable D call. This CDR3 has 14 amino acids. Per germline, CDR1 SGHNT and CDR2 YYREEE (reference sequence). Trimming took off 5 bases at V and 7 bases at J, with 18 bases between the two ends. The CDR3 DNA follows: TGTGCCAGCAGTAACCCCACTGGGGTGGATGAAGCTTTCTTT. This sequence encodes CASSNPTGVDEAFF.

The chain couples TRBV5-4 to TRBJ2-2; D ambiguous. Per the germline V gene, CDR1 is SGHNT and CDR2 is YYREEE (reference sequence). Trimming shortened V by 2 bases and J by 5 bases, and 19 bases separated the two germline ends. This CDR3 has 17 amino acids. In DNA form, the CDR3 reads TGTGCCAGCAGCTTAGGACGGCCACTCCAAGGGACCGGGGAGCTGTTTTTT. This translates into CASSLGRPLQGTGELFF.

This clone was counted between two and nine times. The CDR3 loop reads CASSLGGVARETQYF. For the CDR3, the DNA is TGCGCCAGCAGCTTGGGAGGGGTGGCCCGGGAGACCCAGTACTTC. V and J are TRBV5-1 and TRBJ2-5, with D perhaps TRBD1 or TRBD2 (5 bases each). Germline CDR1 reads SGHRS; CDR2 reads YFSETQ. V gave up 0 bases and J gave up 5 bases, with 14 bases separating them. The CDR3 loop spans 15 amino acids.